The following is a T cell receptor beta chain sequence with its context. Its specificity is unknown. This entry belongs to a study of response to subunit inactivated influenza vaccine. Study results and limitations: T cells newly recruited by each seasonal influenza vaccination are few, the authors suggested.

MiXCR, applied by TCRdb to the RT-PCR reads, yields one record per CDR3 protein. The sample carries 700,000 to 900,000 distinct CDR3 sequences, around 20% recorded once. V was cut by 5 bases and J by 5 bases, with 18 bases left in between. The CDR3 length is 15 residues. The source of this sequence is a man aged 45-65 years who received an inactivated influenza vaccine. The rearrangement links TRBV12-3 or TRBV12-4 to TRBJ2-5, with D perhaps TRBD1 (6 bases). The sample here was PBMCs from blood, taken more than 4 days after vaccination. CDR3 sequence reads: CASSQKQGSAETQYF. CDR3 nucleotides: TGTGCCAGCAGTCAAAAGCAGGGGAGCGCGGAGACCCAGTACTTC.